These 20 T cell receptor beta chains were all obtained from the same sample, sequenced in a study of T cells after yellow fever vaccination (dated by TCRdb to between 2018 and 2020). This specimen's treatment or condition label, interpreted: live attenuated yellow fever vaccine strain. Library preparation used 5' RACE. Sequencing was carried out with an Illumina HiSeq 2500. TCRdb reworked the public reads: Q25 trimming with fastp, MiXCR clone assembly, productive beta chains retained. Rows with one shared CDR3 protein collapse into an entry with the most common genes and DNA. This sample holds 170,000 or so distinct CDR3 sequences; about 6% were observed only once. The ten largest clones represent roughly 3% of the sample. The sample in question was CD4+ T cells sorted from PBMCs, obtained on the day of the first yellow fever vaccination. These receptors were obtained from a man between 18 and 29 years old who received the YFV17D yellow fever vaccine.

The chain employs TRBV7-2 and TRBJ1-2, with a weak D call TRBD1 (5 bases). Germline CDR1 and CDR2: SGHTA and FQGNSA. The ends were cut back, 1 base at V and 1 base at J, with 10 bases in the middle. The CDR3 runs 15 residues. CDR3 sequence reads: CASSLVGRGNYGYTF. The CDR3 coding sequence is TGTGCCAGCAGCTTAGTTGGTAGGGGTAACTATGGCTACACCTTC.

This clonotype was counted a few times. The chain recombines TRBV19 with TRBJ2-5; D perhaps matches TRBD1 (6 bases). CDR3 length: 13 residues. Germline CDR1 and CDR2: LNHDA and SQIVND (reference sequence). V shed 6 bases and J shed 7 bases, with 15 bases lying between them. CDR3 in DNA: TGTGCCAGTAGCCCGAACAGGGAAGTGACCCAGTACTTC. Translating it yields CASSPNREVTQYF.

The gene calls are TRBV14 and TRBJ2-3; 10 bases line up with TRBD2. V was pared by 2 bases and J by 7 bases, with 3 bases of the junction left unmatched. CDR1 and CDR2 (germline): SGHDN, FVKESK. There are 14 residues in the CDR3. The CDR3 region has the DNA TGTGCCAGCAGCCAAAGACTAGCGGGCTATACGCAGTATTTT. Translation gives CASSQRLAGYTQYF.

This clonotype showed up many times. The rearrangement uses TRBV12-3 or TRBV12-4 and TRBJ1-1; D is perhaps TRBD1 (5 bases). The V end was cut by 5 bases, the J end by 2 bases, with 15 bases between. The CDR3 totals 15 residues. Here the CDR3 reads CASSGLIRDNTEAFF. The CDR3 DNA is TGTGCCAGCAGTGGCCTAATCAGGGATAACACTGAAGCTTTCTTT.

At least ten counts were recorded for this clonotype. V usage is TRBV7-6 and J usage is TRBJ2-7, with D possibly being TRBD1 or TRBD2 (5 bases each). Germline V gene lookup returns CDR1 SGHVS and CDR2 FNYEAQ. This CDR3 has 14 residues. Trimming took 5 bases from V and 2 from J, leaving 13 bases between them. The CDR3 is CASSRQTGTYEQYF. CDR3 in DNA: TGTGCCAGCAGCAGACAGACCGGGACCTACGAGCAGTACTTC.

J is TRBJ2-3 and V is TRBV6-5; 9 bases agree with TRBD1. V dropped 4 bases and J dropped 5; count of bases not matched to a gene: 4. The CDR3 has 14 residues. The germline CDR1 and CDR2 sequences are MNHEY and SVGAGI. The CDR3 DNA follows: TGTGCCAGCAGTTTACAGGGGGCTGTAGATACGCAGTATTTT. It yields the protein CASSLQGAVDTQYF.

V usage is TRBV7-6 and J usage is TRBJ1-6; D possibly corresponds to TRBD1 (5 bases). The CDR3 is 15 amino acids. Germline lookup yields CDR1 SGHVS and CDR2 FNYEAQ. Trimming pared 1 base from V and 8 bases from J, leaving 12 bases between. The CDR3: CASSLGGRWDSPLHF. The CDR3 DNA is TGTGCCAGCAGCTTAGGGGGGAGGTGGGATTCACCCCTCCACTTT.

The rearrangement uses TRBV19 and TRBJ2-5, with 7 positions matching TRBD1. V gave up 8 bases and J gave up 5 bases; unmatched junction bases: 8. The CDR3 runs to 13 residues. Germline CDR1 reads LNHDA; CDR2 reads SQIVND (reference sequence). The CDR3 loop reads CASGPQGVETQYF. In DNA, the CDR3 is TGTGCCAGTGGTCCGCAGGGGGTCGAGACCCAGTACTTC.

The sample holds many counts of this clonotype. The chain uses TRBV11-3 and TRBJ2-2, with 7 bases aligning to TRBD1. Germline CDR1 SGHNT, CDR2 YENEEA. V dropped 3 bases and J dropped 0; count of bases not matched to a gene: 10. This CDR3 contains 18 residues. CDR3 in DNA: TGTGCCAGCAGCTTGCCAACCCGGGACAGCGCGAACACCGGGGAGCTGTTTTTT. The encoded protein is CASSLPTRDSANTGELFF.

The rearrangement links TRBV7-3 to TRBJ2-1; TRBD2 agrees at 12 bases. The V gene's germline CDR1 is SGHTA and CDR2 FQGTGA. The length of the CDR3 is 16 residues. V shed 6 bases and J 4 bases; nucleotides not matched to a gene: 7. This chain's CDR3 is CASSQDGTSGYNEQFF. The CDR3 DNA follows: TGTGCCAGCAGTCAAGACGGGACTAGCGGGTACAATGAGCAGTTCTTC.

The sample holds a few counts of this clonotype. The rearrangement uses TRBV10-3 and TRBJ2-5, with TRBD1 matching over 9 bases. CDR1 ENHRY and CDR2 SYGVKD come from the germline V gene. The CDR3 runs to 16 residues. Trimming at V came to 0 bases and at J to 5 bases, leaving 7 bases not matched to a gene. The CDR3 spells CAISESGQGTLETQYF. As DNA, the CDR3 is TGTGCCATCAGTGAGTCGGGACAGGGAACTCTCGAGACCCAGTACTTC.

The chain is built from TRBV25-1 and TRBJ1-6, with TRBD1 matching 10 bases. Germline loops: CDR1 MGHDK, CDR2 SYGVNS. This CDR3 has 13 amino acids. V trimming: 8 bases; J trimming: 10 bases; junction bases outside the gene matches: 5. CDR3: CASGDRGVSPLHF. The CDR3 coding sequence is TGTGCCAGCGGGGACAGGGGCGTATCACCCCTCCACTTT. Complete variable domain (other parts from reference TRBV25-1 and TRBJ1-6): EADIYQTPRYLVIGTGKKITLECSQTMGHDKMYWYQQDPGMELHLIHYSYGVNSTEKGDLSSESTVSRIRTEHFPLTLESARPSHTSQYLCASGDRGVSPLHFGNGTRLTVT.

This clonotype has at least ten counts. The chain joins TRBV20-1 to TRBJ2-5, with 12 positions matching TRBD2. CDR3 length equals 14 residues. Trimming at V came to 6 bases and at J to 9 bases, leaving 11 bases not matched to a gene. CDR1 is DFQATT, CDR2 SNEGSKA, per germline (reference sequence). CDR3 loop: CSARTSGGTGAQYF. Written as DNA, the CDR3 is TGCAGTGCCCGAACTAGCGGGGGGACCGGGGCCCAGTACTTC.

This clonotype occurred many times. The rearrangement uses TRBV24-1 and TRBJ2-3; D gene uncertain. CDR1 is KGHDR, CDR2 SFDVKD, per germline. Trimming took off 5 bases at V and 5 bases at J, with 10 bases between the two ends. There are 13 residues in the CDR3. CDR3 residues: CATSGWYGDTQYF. The CDR3 DNA is TGTGCCACCAGTGGGTGGTATGGAGATACGCAGTATTTT.

This clonotype was observed at least ten times. The chain joins TRBV4-2 to TRBJ1-1, with 9 bases matching TRBD1. CDR3 length: 16 amino acids. Germline V lookup: CDR1 LGHNA, CDR2 YNFKEQ. V shed 0 bases, J shed 4 bases, and the junction held 6 bases outside the gene matches. The chain's CDR3 is CASSQEKGTGITEAFF. The CDR3 DNA reads TGTGCCAGCAGCCAAGAGAAGGGGACAGGGATCACTGAAGCTTTCTTT.

This clonotype turned up a few times. V gene TRBV6-5 combines with J gene TRBJ1-1; unclear D gene. The CDR3 contains 16 residues. CDR1 MNHEY and CDR2 SVGAGI come from the germline V gene. V dropped 2 bases and J dropped 2 bases, with 15 bases sitting between them. The CDR3 sequence is CASSYQYPGLNTEAFF. The CDR3 nucleotides are TGTGCCAGCAGTTACCAATATCCGGGCCTTAACACTGAAGCTTTCTTT.

A remark on this clonotype: A much bigger clone sits one base away, suggesting this may be a read error. V usage is TRBV20-1 and J usage is TRBJ1-5; D is ambiguous. From germline, CDR1 is DFQATT and CDR2 SNEGSKA (reference sequence). The CDR3 has 12 residues. The CDR3 is CSARDSHHPQHF. The CDR3 coding sequence is TGCAGTGCTAGAGATTCTCATCACCCCCAGCATTTT.

This clonotype was observed at least ten times. The rearrangement joins TRBV23-1 to TRBJ2-2, with 7 nucleotides matching TRBD2. TRBV23-1 is an open reading frame whose function is uncertain. V trimming: 4 bases; J trimming: 1 base; junction bases outside the gene matches: 12. The CDR3 extends over 18 amino acids. The CDR3 coding sequence is TGCGCCAGCAGTCGCAGTCCCTGGACTAGTGAGAACACCGGGGAGCTGTTTTTT. Translated: CASSRSPWTSENTGELFF.

This clonotype appeared many times. This chain joins TRBV6-6 and TRBJ2-3; D ambiguous. The germline V gene has CDR1 MNHNY and CDR2 SVGAGI (reference sequence). This CDR3 comprises 11 residues. Trimming stripped 6 bases from V and 6 bases from J, with 7 bases between. The DNA for the CDR3 is TGTGCCAGCAGCCCCAGGGATACGCAGTATTTT. Its translation is CASSPRDTQYF.

This clonotype occurred many times. V is TRBV5-5 and J is TRBJ2-2, with D unresolved. With 4 bases removed from V and 5 bases from J, the gap between germline ends came to 6 bases. The CDR3 sequence is 12 residues long. CDR1 and CDR2 (germline): SGHKS, YYEKEE (reference sequence). CDR3 loop: CASSLQTGELFF. The CDR3 nucleotides read TGTGCCAGCAGCCTACAAACCGGGGAGCTGTTTTTT.